These T cell receptor beta chains were read from a single sample in a study of T cells in Graves' hyperthyroidism and ophthalmopathy. Via MiXCR, TCRdb re-called the multiplex PCR reads, giving one row per CDR3 protein. Here the sample spans about 570,000 distinct CDR3 sequences, about 43% being singletons. Material: peripheral blood or thyroid tissue (not recorded which). The receptors derive from an adult woman with Graves' disease, either hyperthyroidism or ophthalmopathy (not recorded which). Both conserved end residues are part of each CDR3. D genes are given only for firm matches. Where a row states a size, it is once, few, many or the class of an expanded clone; other rows omit it.

d_gene	j_gene	v_gene	abundance	CDR3nt	CDR3aa
TRBD1	TRBJ2-3	TRBV9	NA	TGTGCCAGCAGCTTAGTCGGACAGGGGACAGATACGCAGTATTTT	CASSLVGQGTDTQYF
TRBD1	TRBJ2-5	TRBV5-8	many	TGTGCCAGCAGCTCTCGCTGGGGACAGGTCGACCTGAAAGAGACCCAGTACTTC	CASSSRWGQVDLKETQYF
NA	TRBJ2-7	TRBV14	many	TGTGCCAGCAGCCAGGGTTCCGAGCAGTACTTC	CASSQGSEQYF
TRBD1	TRBJ2-1	TRBV19	NA	TGTGCCAGTAGCACGCCGTACGGGACAGCTAAATACAATGAGCAGTTCTTC	CASSTPYGTAKYNEQFF
NA	TRBJ1-3	TRBV9	many	TGTGCCAGCAGCCCGAGGGGGGGCTCTGGAAACACCATATATTTT	CASSPRGGSGNTIYF
NA	TRBJ2-7	TRBV7-9	few	TGTGCCAGCAGCTTAATGTGGGACGAGCAGTACTTC	CASSLMWDEQYF
NA	TRBJ1-1	TRBV7-9	many	TGTGCCAGCAGCTCCCCGTTCTTCGAGGTCCCCCCCGAAGCTTTCTTT	CASSSPFFEVPPEAFF
TRBD1	TRBJ2-5	TRBV7-2	few	TGTGCCAGCACCAGGGGGCCTCAAGAGACCCAGTACTTC	CASTRGPQETQYF
TRBD1	TRBJ2-7	TRBV7-8	many	TGTGCCAGCACTGCAAGGACAGGCGACTCCTACGAGCAGTACTTC	CASTARTGDSYEQYF
NA	TRBJ2-7	TRBV7-3	once	TGTGCCAGCAGCTTAACGATGGGGAGTTCCTACGAGCAGTACTTC	CASSLTMGSSYEQYF
NA	TRBJ1-2	TRBV30	many	TGTGCCTGGAACGCCCTGGGCTATGGCTACACCTTC	CAWNALGYGYTF
NA	TRBJ1-2	TRBV6-5	many	TGTGCCAGCAGTTACTCCAGCACGACCTCTTATGGGGGCTACACCTTC	CASSYSSTTSYGGYTF
NA	TRBJ2-5	TRBV7-2	NA	TGTGCCAGCAGCTTCCTGAAGACCCAGTACTTC	CASSFLKTQYF
NA	TRBJ1-2	TRBV6-5	many	TGTGCCAGCAGTTACCGATCGAGCCATGGCTACACCTTC	CASSYRSSHGYTF
NA	TRBJ1-2	TRBV19	NA	TGTGCCGAAACCGGGGTAGCTAACTATGGCTACACCTTC	CAETGVANYGYTF
TRBD2	TRBJ2-7	TRBV12-3/TRBV12-4	many	TGTGCCAGCACTATAGCAGGGCTAGCGGGAGTTGGCCCCTACGAGCAGTACTTC	CASTIAGLAGVGPYEQYF
NA	TRBJ1-2	TRBV5-1	NA	TGCGCCAGCAGCTTGGCCGGGGGACTAGGAGGCTACACCTTC	CASSLAGGLGGYTF
NA	TRBJ1-5	TRBV7-9	once	TGTGCCAGCAGCCACCTGGGACATTTTTCTCAGCCCCAGCATTTT	CASSHLGHFSQPQHF
NA	TRBJ2-1	TRBV9	few	TGTGCCAGCAGCGATAGCGATGAGCAGTTCTTC	CASSDSDEQFF
NA	TRBJ2-5	TRBV20-1	many	TGCAGTGCCGCTAGCTCCTCGGGTTACACCCAGTACTTC	CSAASSSGYTQYF
NA	TRBJ1-2	TRBV10-3	NA	TGTGCCATCAGTGAGGCTCGGACAGCCCAAGGCTACACCTTC	CAISEARTAQGYTF
NA	TRBJ1-2	TRBV14	few	TGTGCCAGCAGCCCCGGGCCGAGCTTTGGCTACACCTTC	CASSPGPSFGYTF
NA	TRBJ1-2	TRBV13	NA	TGTGCCAGCAGCAGGGTTGAGGACGATGGCTACACCTTC	CASSRVEDDGYTF
NA	TRBJ2-4	TRBV7-2	NA	TGTGCCAGCAGCCAAGGCAGGGGGGAAGCCAAAAACATTCAGTACTTC	CASSQGRGEAKNIQYF
NA	TRBJ2-7	TRBV5-5	many	TGTGCCAGCAGCTCGACTAGGAGAGGGGGCAAGGACGAGCAGTACTTC	CASSSTRRGGKDEQYF
NA	TRBJ1-2	TRBV20-1	NA	TGCAGTGCTAGAAGAGGTCTCCTTAGCGGCTATGGCTACACCTTC	CSARRGLLSGYGYTF
TRBD1	TRBJ1-5	TRBV15	NA	TGTGCCACCAGCACCCTACAGGGGAATAGCAATCAGCCCCAGCATTTT	CATSTLQGNSNQPQHF
NA	TRBJ2-5	TRBV7-3	NA	TGTGCCAGCAGCCCCATTCCCGGCGAGACCCAGTACTTC	CASSPIPGETQYF
TRBD1	TRBJ2-7	TRBV28	few	TGTGCCAGCAGTCAACGACAGGGCTGGCGGTACGAGCAGTACTTC	CASSQRQGWRYEQYF
NA	TRBJ1-1	TRBV7-9	NA	TGTGCCAGCAGCTTAGGGGGTGCGAAGACTGAAGCTTTCTTT	CASSLGGAKTEAFF
NA	TRBJ1-5	TRBV12-3/TRBV12-4	many	TGTGCCAGCAGTTTAGAGGGGGTTCCGCCCCAGCATTTT	CASSLEGVPPQHF
NA	TRBJ2-2	TRBV5-1	many	TGCGCCAGCAGCTTGGTACTAAACACCGGGGAGCTGTTTTTT	CASSLVLNTGELFF
NA	TRBJ2-7	TRBV7-9	NA	TGTGCCAGCAGCTTAGAATGGACAGAGCAGTACTTC	CASSLEWTEQYF
NA	TRBJ2-5	TRBV20-1	NA	TGCAGTGCTAGAGGCCAGAAAGAGACCCAGTACTTC	CSARGQKETQYF
NA	TRBJ2-2	TRBV10-3	once	TGTGCCATCAGTGATGCAGTTGGGTCCGGGGAGCTGTTTTTT	CAISDAVGSGELFF
TRBD1	TRBJ1-3	TRBV15	NA	TGTGCCACCAGGACAGGGTCGGGAAACACCATATATTTT	CATRTGSGNTIYF
NA	TRBJ2-5	TRBV20-1	NA	TGCAGTGCTGGGGGGGAACAGGGGAATCAAGAGACCCAGTACTTC	CSAGGEQGNQETQYF
NA	TRBJ1-3	TRBV9	NA	TGTGCCAGCAACAGAGAAGGTTCTGGAAACACCATATATTTT	CASNREGSGNTIYF
TRBD1	TRBJ1-5	TRBV6-5	NA	TGTGCCAGCAGACGAACACAGGACAGGGGCAATCAGCCCCAGCATTTT	CASRRTQDRGNQPQHF
NA	TRBJ2-1	TRBV24-1	once	TGTGCCACCAGTGGTCAGGTAGGATATTACAATGAGCAGTTCTTC	CATSGQVGYYNEQFF
TRBD1	TRBJ1-5	TRBV20-1	once	TGCAGTGTCAGAGGCCAGGACAGGAATCAGCCCCAGCATTTT	CSVRGQDRNQPQHF
NA	TRBJ2-5	TRBV7-9	few	TGTGCCAGCGGCCAAAGAAGAACAGGGCAAGAGACCCAGTACTTC	CASGQRRTGQETQYF